Sequencing of this T cell receptor beta chain was carried out in a study of early stage breast cancer tumors. The CDR3 has 11 amino acids. Germline loops: CDR1 SEHNR, CDR2 FQNEAQ (reference sequence). V dropped 6 bases and J dropped 10 bases, with 12 bases sitting between them. Profiling relied on immunoSEQ multiplex PCR, and the TCRdb table lists in-frame clones only, not all of them. The table records 10,000 or so clones, over 70% of them present only once. Study-wide results and caveats: Comparing each tissue with blood distinguished tumor from normal in about 85% of the 16 patients. Tumors had roughly 2.3-fold higher T cell density and higher clonality than adjacent normal breast tissue.

For this clone: Antigen: not known.

The TCR originated in a person aged 40-50 years with breast cancer. Source material: normal breast tissue next to the tumor. The chain carries TRBV7-9 and TRBJ1-1, with D unclear. CDR3 sequence reads: CASSYPERAFF. The DNA for the CDR3 is TGTGCCAGCAGTTACCCCGAAAGAGCTTTCTTT.